These 18 T cell receptor beta chains were sequenced from one sample in a study of T cell responses to AZD1222 COVID-19 vaccine. Libraries were prepared by immunoSEQ multiplex PCR; TCRdb keeps only in-frame clonotypes and omits some of them. The repertoire includes more than 140,000 clones, 85% to 95% of them detected once, and around 0.9% sits in the top ten. The starting material was peripheral blood, obtained on day 0 of MenACWY control vaccination. The origin of the receptors is an adult in good health.

V is TRBV25-1 and J is TRBJ2-3, with no clear D. The V end lost 4 bases, the J end lost 3 bases, and 11 bases lay between the germline ends. The CDR3 loop spans 14 amino acids. Germline values: CDR1 MGHDK, CDR2 SYGVNS. CDR3 coding DNA: TGTGCCAGCAGTGGGTACGACGGAACAGATACGCAGTATTTT. This encodes CASSGYDGTDTQYF.

V is TRBV24-1 and J is TRBJ1-2; the D gene is possibly TRBD1 (6 bases). Trimming cost V 0 bases and J 6 bases, with 10 bases left between them. This CDR3 is 14 amino acids long. CDR1 is KGHDR, CDR2 SFDVKD, per germline. Here the CDR3 reads CATSDLTGLDGYTF. The CDR3 DNA reads TGTGCCACCAGTGATTTGACAGGGCTAGATGGCTACACCTTC.

This chain joins TRBV5-4 and TRBJ2-3, with 11 bases lining up with TRBD2. The CDR3 has 15 residues. Germline V gene data show CDR1 as SGHNT and CDR2 as YYREEE (reference sequence). With V trimmed by 4 bases and J by 4 bases, 5 bases remained unmatched. The CDR3 reads CASSQTSGIADTQYF. The CDR3 DNA follows: TGTGCCAGCAGCCAGACTAGCGGGATCGCAGATACGCAGTATTTT.

Here the CDR3 DNA reads TGTGCCAGTTGGGACAGTCAAGAGACCCAGTACTTC. It is translated as CASWDSQETQYF. This chain links TRBV2 with TRBJ2-5; 7 bases map to TRBD1. Germline values: CDR1 SNHLY, CDR2 FYNNEI. Trimming took 9 bases from V and 2 from J; bases not matched to a gene: 3. The CDR3 extends over 12 amino acids.

The genes are TRBV4-3 and TRBJ1-2; D unresolved. This CDR3 has 14 residues. The V end was cut by 4 bases, the J end by 7 bases, with 16 bases between. In germline, CDR1 is LGHNA, CDR2 YSLEER. CDR3 protein: CASSREQRVGGYTF. DNA for the CDR3: TGCGCCAGCAGCCGGGAACAGAGGGTTGGTGGCTACACCTTC.

This clone was picked up one time. The V gene is TRBV5-5, the J gene TRBJ1-1; D remains unclear. Trimming took 4 bases from V and 4 from J, leaving 17 bases between them. Looked up from germline, CDR1 is SGHKS and CDR2 is YYEKEE (reference sequence). This CDR3 spans 15 amino acids. CDR3 region: CASSDAGRKGTEAFF. The CDR3 coding sequence is TGTGCCAGCAGCGATGCGGGAAGAAAGGGCACTGAAGCTTTCTTT.

The CDR3 is CASSIGESSYEQYF. The CDR3 DNA follows: TGTGCCAGTAGTATAGGAGAGTCATCCTACGAGCAGTACTTC. The chain joins TRBV19 to TRBJ2-7; D is uncertain. The V and J ends lost 1 base and 1 base respectively, with 8 bases between them. Germline CDR1 and CDR2: LNHDA and SQIVND (reference sequence). The CDR3 has 14 residues.

The V call is TRBV4-2, the J call TRBJ1-4; 8 nucleotides agree with TRBD1. This CDR3 is 18 amino acids long. Germline CDR1 reads LGHNA; CDR2 reads YNFKEQ. V trimming: 1 base; J trimming: 2 bases; junction bases outside the gene matches: 9. The CDR3 region is CASSQGVSQGVTNEKLFF. Written as DNA, the CDR3 is TGTGCCAGCAGCCAAGGGGTTTCACAGGGGGTTACTAATGAAAAACTGTTTTTT.

This chain connects TRBV27 to TRBJ2-2; the D gene could be TRBD1 or TRBD2 (5 bases each). CDR1 is MNHEY, CDR2 SMNVEV, per germline (reference sequence). CDR3 length: 13 residues. V shed 1 base and J shed 6 bases, with 6 bases lying between them. CDR3 coding DNA: TGTGCCAGCAGTTTATGGGGGTCCGGGGAGCTGTTTTTT. The encoded protein is CASSLWGSGELFF.

This clone was found once. The chain joins TRBV10-3 to TRBJ1-1; unclear D gene. CDR1 and CDR2 from the germline V gene are ENHRY and SYGVKD. V shed 3 bases and J shed 1 base, with 12 bases lying between them. This CDR3 spans 15 amino acids. The CDR3 bases are TGTGCCATCAGTGATATGGTAGGTCCGAACACTGAAGCTTTCTTT. This encodes CAISDMVGPNTEAFF.

This sequence joins TRBV5-1 and TRBJ1-2, with 8 positions matching TRBD1. Germline V gene lookup returns CDR1 SGHRS and CDR2 YFSETQ. J was trimmed by 5 bases and V by 3 bases; bases with no gene match: 9. The CDR3 consists of 15 residues. CDR3 nucleotides: TGCGCCAGCAGCTCCCGGGACAGGACCCTATATGGCTACACCTTC. Amino acids: CASSSRDRTLYGYTF.

The V call is TRBV10-3, the J call TRBJ2-1; 9 bases line up with TRBD2. The V and J ends lost 4 bases and 5 bases, in that order; junction bases with no gene match: 3. Germline V gene sequence: CDR1 ENHRY, CDR2 SYGVKD. The CDR3 is 14 amino acids. The CDR3 reads CAISGREGNNEQFF. CDR3 in DNA: TGTGCCATCAGTGGGCGGGAGGGGAACAATGAGCAGTTCTTC.

V is TRBV24-1 and J is TRBJ2-7, with D hard to call. In germline, CDR1 is KGHDR, CDR2 SFDVKD. This CDR3 is built from 13 residues. V lost 5 bases and J 3 bases, leaving 10 bases between the germline ends. The CDR3 protein is CATSVGKDYEQYF. As DNA, the CDR3 is TGTGCCACCAGTGTCGGAAAGGACTACGAGCAGTACTTC.

This chain uses TRBV11-3 with TRBJ1-3; no definite D call. The CDR3 extends over 14 amino acids. Germline CDR1 is SGHNT and CDR2 is YENEEA. The ends were cut back, 1 base at V and 3 bases at J, with 7 bases in the middle. The CDR3 spells CASSLAGYGNTIYF. The CDR3 bases are TGTGCCAGCAGCTTAGCGGGTTATGGAAACACCATATATTTT.

The count of this clone is one. This rearrangement joins TRBV19 to TRBJ1-2; D unresolved. The CDR3 runs 14 residues. CDR1 LNHDA and CDR2 SQIVND come from the germline V gene (reference sequence). Trimming cost V 6 bases and J 7 bases, with 18 bases left between them. The DNA for the CDR3 is TGTGCCAGTAGCCCCTCCCGGGTCGGCTCTGGCTACACCTTC. Its protein product is CASSPSRVGSGYTF.

The J gene is TRBJ1-1, the V gene TRBV15; 10 bases map to TRBD1. CDR1 is LNHNV, CDR2 YYDKDF, per germline (reference sequence). V shed 5 bases and J 5 bases; nucleotides not matched to a gene: 8. There are 15 residues in the CDR3. The CDR3 DNA follows: TGTGCCACCAGCCGCTCGACAGGGGGCCGGACTGAAGCTTTCTTT. Protein sequence: CATSRSTGGRTEAFF.

CDR3 in amino acids: CASSVLLQDSGQPQHF. CDR3 in DNA: TGTGCCAGCAGTGTTTTGTTGCAGGATTCAGGTCAGCCCCAGCATTTT. V gene TRBV2 combines with J gene TRBJ1-5; no clear D. Germline CDR1 reads SNHLY; CDR2 reads FYNNEI. V was trimmed by 4 bases and J by 6 bases, leaving 19 bases between them. The CDR3 loop spans 16 amino acids.

The chain recombines TRBV6-1 with TRBJ1-1; D is uncertain. V was pared by 4 bases and J by 3 bases, with 18 bases between. The germline V gene encodes CDR1 MNHNS and CDR2 SASEGT. CDR3 length: 16 amino acids. This CDR3 is CASSGRAGKADTEAFF. The CDR3 nucleotides read TGTGCCAGCAGTGGAAGGGCGGGGAAGGCGGACACTGAAGCTTTCTTT.